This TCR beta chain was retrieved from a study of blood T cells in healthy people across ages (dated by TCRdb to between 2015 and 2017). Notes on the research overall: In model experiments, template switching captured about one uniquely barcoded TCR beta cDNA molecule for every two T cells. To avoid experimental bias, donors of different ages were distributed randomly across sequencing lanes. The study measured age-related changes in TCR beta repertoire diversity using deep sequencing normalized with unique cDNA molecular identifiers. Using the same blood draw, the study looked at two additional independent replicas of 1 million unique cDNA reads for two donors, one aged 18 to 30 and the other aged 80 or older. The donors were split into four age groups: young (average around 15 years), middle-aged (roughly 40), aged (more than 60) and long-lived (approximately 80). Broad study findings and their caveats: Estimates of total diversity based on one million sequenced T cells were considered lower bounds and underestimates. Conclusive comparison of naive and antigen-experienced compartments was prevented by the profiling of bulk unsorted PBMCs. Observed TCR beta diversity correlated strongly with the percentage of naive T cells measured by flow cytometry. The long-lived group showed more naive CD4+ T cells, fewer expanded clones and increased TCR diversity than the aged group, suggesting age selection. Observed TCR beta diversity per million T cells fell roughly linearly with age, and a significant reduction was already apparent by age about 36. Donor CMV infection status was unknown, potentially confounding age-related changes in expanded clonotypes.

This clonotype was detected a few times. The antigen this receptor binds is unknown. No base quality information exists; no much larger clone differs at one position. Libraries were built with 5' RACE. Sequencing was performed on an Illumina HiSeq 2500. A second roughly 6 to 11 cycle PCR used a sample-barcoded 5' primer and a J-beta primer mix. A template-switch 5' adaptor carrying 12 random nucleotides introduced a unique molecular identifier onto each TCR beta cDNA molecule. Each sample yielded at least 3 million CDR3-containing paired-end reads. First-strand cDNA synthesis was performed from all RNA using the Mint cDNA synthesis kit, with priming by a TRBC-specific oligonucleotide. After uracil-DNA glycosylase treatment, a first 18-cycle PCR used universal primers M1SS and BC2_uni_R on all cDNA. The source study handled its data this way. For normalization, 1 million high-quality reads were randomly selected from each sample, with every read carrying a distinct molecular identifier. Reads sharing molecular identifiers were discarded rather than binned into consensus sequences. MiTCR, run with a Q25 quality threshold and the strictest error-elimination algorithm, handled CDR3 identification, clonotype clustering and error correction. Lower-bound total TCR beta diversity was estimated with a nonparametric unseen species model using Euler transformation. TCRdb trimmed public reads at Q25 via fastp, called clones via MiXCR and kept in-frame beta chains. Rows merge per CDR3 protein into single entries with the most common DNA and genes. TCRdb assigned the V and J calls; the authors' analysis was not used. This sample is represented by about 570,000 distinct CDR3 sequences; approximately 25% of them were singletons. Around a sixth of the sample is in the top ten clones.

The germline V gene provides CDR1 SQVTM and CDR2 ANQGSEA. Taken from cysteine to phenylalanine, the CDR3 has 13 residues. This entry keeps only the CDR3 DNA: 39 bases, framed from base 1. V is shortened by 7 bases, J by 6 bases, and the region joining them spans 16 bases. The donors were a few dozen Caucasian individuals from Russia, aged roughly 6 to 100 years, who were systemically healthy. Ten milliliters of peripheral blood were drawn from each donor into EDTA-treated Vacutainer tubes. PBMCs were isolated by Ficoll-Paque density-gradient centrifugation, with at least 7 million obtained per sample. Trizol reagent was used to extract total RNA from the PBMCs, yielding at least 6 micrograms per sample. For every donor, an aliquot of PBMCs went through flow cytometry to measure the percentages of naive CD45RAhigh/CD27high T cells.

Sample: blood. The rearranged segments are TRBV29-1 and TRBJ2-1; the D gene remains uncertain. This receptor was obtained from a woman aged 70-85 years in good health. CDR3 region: CSAALGRGNEQFF. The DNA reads TGCAGCGCCGCTCTCGGACGAGGCAATGAGCAGTTCTTC.